This T cell receptor (beta chain) emerged from a study of T and B cells in COVID-19 patients. Study in general: COVID-19 patients gave peripheral blood either during active infection or after recovery. About 90% of the roughly 20 active-infection patients had comorbidities associated with unfavorable COVID-19 outcome.

TRB was amplified from about 240-490 ng of blood genomic DNA. Study results and limitations: Symptomatic-phase blood samples from mildly ill patients and early samples from severe cases were scarce. Exclusive to the recovered cohort were 2,331 TCR clusters, over 25 of them with low generation probability.

The table lists this clonotype with many counts. The antigen remains undetermined. Multiplex PCR with BIOMED2 TRB-A/B primer pools amplified TRB rearrangements. TCRdb re-called the multiplex PCR reads with MiXCR, one entry per CDR3 protein. The table records 13,000 to 15,000 distinct CDR3 sequences, approximately 28% of them present only once. The V gene lost 0 bases and the J gene lost 0 bases, with 10 bases spanning the gap. The CDR3 totals 16 residues. Germline CDR1 and CDR2: MNHEY and SVGAGI. This TCR derives from a human donor who had recovered from COVID-19. The V call is TRBV6-5, the J call TRBJ2-3, with D perhaps matching TRBD2 (7 bases). The sample taken for sequencing was blood. CDR3 sequence (DNA): TGTGCCAGCAGTTACTCGGGGGGGACAAGCACAGATACGCAGTATTTT. Residues: CASSYSGGTSTDTQYF.